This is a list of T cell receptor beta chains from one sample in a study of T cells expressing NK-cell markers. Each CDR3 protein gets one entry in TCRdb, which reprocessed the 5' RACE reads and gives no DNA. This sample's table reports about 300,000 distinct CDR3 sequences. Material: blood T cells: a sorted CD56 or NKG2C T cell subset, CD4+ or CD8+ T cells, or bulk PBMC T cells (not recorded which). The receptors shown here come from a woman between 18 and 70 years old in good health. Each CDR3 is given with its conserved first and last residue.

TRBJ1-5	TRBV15	CATSRVSPGGYSNQPQHF
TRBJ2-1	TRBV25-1	CASSEVGGSSYNEQFF
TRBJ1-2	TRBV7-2	CASSRQGAMYGYTF
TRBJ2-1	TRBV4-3	CASSQDWGAAYNEQFF
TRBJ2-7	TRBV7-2	CASSPDRISYEQYF
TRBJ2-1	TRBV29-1	CSVDGTSGHNSYNEQFF
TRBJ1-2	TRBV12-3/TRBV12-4	CASSLARLYGYTF
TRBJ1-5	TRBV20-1	CSASPSSSPGGQPQHF
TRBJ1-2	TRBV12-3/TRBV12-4	CASSSGGAGYTF
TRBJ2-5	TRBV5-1	CASRTRLAGDGYQETQYF
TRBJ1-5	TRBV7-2	CASSFDRGNQPQHF
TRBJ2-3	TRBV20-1	CSAIRLPGGPEAQYF
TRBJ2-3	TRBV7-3	CASSFTSGGGGSTDTQYF
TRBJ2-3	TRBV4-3	CASSQELAGGRYTDTQYF
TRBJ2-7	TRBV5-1	CASSIQGDFSYEQYF
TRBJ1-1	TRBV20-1	CSASYAEPGTEAFF
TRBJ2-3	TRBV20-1	CSASSRVSRAGDADTQYF
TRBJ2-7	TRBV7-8	CASSLERIPPYEQYF
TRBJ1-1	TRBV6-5	CASSYDRMNTEAFF
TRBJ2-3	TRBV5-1	CASSLFKRSDTQYF
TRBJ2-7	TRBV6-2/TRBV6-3	CASSPTGQGMYEQYF
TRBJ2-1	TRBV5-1	CASSLRTFRDSFNEQFF
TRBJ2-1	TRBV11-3	CASSTAAYNEQFF
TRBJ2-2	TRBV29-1	CSVDGGRAAGELFF
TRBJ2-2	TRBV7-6	CASSLLAGALSNTGELFF
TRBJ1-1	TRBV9	CASSVGAGEAFF
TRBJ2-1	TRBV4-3	CASSQGGTPKEQFF
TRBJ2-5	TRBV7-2	CAITSGGATETQYF
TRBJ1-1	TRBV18	CASSPTIGTEAFF
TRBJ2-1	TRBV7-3	CASSLTYGVSEQFF
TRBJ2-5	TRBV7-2	CASSLGRVASAQETQYF
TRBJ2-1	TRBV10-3	CAISGDGDNEQFF
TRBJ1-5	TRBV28	CASTPSSQPQHF
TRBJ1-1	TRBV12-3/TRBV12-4	CASSVVRRSTEAFF
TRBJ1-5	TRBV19	CASSTASGVGNQPQHF
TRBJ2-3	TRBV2	CASSRDLSGGAGTQYF
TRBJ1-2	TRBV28	CASSSGRGGYTF
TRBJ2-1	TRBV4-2	CASSPTGRSSYNEQFF
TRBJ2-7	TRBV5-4	CASSAGTGGSYEQYF
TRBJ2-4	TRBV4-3	CASSQDRNRENIQYF
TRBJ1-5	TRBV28	CASSYDRGLYQPQHF
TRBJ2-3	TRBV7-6	CASSLGGLAGGSTDTQYF
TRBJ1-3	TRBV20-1	CSARDRLFSGNTIYF
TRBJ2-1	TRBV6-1	CASSGSGRTNEQFF
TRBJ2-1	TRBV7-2	CASSFGTANNEQFF
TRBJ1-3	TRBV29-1	CSAKPDSGNTIYF
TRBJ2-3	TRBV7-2	CASSLEALFGTDTQYF
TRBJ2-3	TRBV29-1	CSVESNPVDTQYF
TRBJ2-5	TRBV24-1	CATSEPGVGLQETQYF
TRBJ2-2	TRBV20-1	CSARSTGTGNLGELFF
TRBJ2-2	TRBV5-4	CASSLSTTGGTGELFF
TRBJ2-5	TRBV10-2	CASSLTSGGAYGETQYF
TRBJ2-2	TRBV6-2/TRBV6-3	CASSYVAGELFF
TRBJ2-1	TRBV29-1	CSVGASGLRDEQFF
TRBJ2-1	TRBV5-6	CASSVPLAGVSRNEQFF
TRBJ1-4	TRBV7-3	CASSLTGPVDNEKLFF